The 24 T cell receptor beta chains below were found in one sample sequenced in a study of T cell clonality in common variable immunodeficiency. Study-wide findings and caveats: Common variable immunodeficiency TCR beta sequences reportedly had fewer deletions and N-nucleotide insertions.

Sequencing was performed with immunoSEQ multiplex PCR; in TCRdb, only in-frame clones are kept and a portion is missing. The profile covers some 19,000 clones, none occurring a single time. These receptors' antigens are unknown. Material for sequencing was peripheral blood mononuclear cells. These receptors came from a human donor with common variable immunodeficiency.

This clone was observed a handful of times. The read stops 3 residues short of the end of the CDR3; the missing end is completed from the germline J gene. The J gene is TRBJ1-1, the V gene TRBV18; D is undetermined. Germline V lookup: CDR1 KGHSH, CDR2 LQKENI. The CDR3 is 16 residues long. The V and J ends lost 6 bases and 1 base respectively, with 18 bases between them. The sequenced part of the CDR3 DNA is TGTGCCAGCTCCCCTGAACTAGGGTTTGCGAACACTGAA. Translated, it gives CASSPELGFANTE. The complete CDR3 protein is CASSPELGFANTEAFF.

This clone was seen a few times. The read finishes 3 residues shy of the CDR3 end, and the germline J gene is used to complete it. The chain has TRBV20-1 and TRBJ2-5, with TRBD2 matching 7 bases. Germline loops: CDR1 DFQATT, CDR2 SNEGSKA (reference sequence). J was trimmed by 2 bases and V by 5 bases; bases with no gene match: 14. The CDR3 runs to 16 residues. The DNA read from the CDR3 is TGCAGTGCTGGGGGGGGGACTAAAATTAAACAAGAGACC. Residues: CSAGGGTKIKQET. The entire CDR3 reads CSAGGGTKIKQETQYF.

This clone was picked up many times. The read is 3 residues too short to cover the CDR3 end, so that end is filled in from the germline J gene. This chain connects TRBV5-5 to TRBJ1-2; TRBD1 aligns across 7 bases. The trim removed 4 bases at V and 4 bases at J, leaving 10 bases unmatched. Per the germline V gene, CDR1 is SGHKS and CDR2 is YYEKEE (reference sequence). The CDR3 has 15 amino acids. CDR3 region: CASSDQLQGIYGYTF. The CDR3 DNA, read in part, is TGTGCCAGCAGCGATCAATTACAGGGGATCTATGGC.

This clone was counted only a few times. The CDR3 protein is CASSSIIYEQYF. The CDR3 bases that were read are TGTGCCAGCAGCTCTATAATTTACGAG. This chain joins TRBV7-9 and TRBJ2-7, with unresolved D. The read halts 3 residues ahead of the CDR3 end, with the missing end drawn from the germline J gene. The CDR3 length is 12 residues. Trimming left V 4 bases short and J 4 bases short, with 8 bases between. Germline loops: CDR1 SEHNR, CDR2 FQNEAQ (reference sequence).

A note on this clone: The read terminates 3 residues before the CDR3 end, so the remaining end is supplied by the germline J gene. The V and J genes are TRBV18 and TRBJ2-2; maybe TRBD2 (5 bases). The CDR3 is 15 amino acids. Deletions cut 5 bases from V and 1 base from J, with 11 bases between. Germline lookup yields CDR1 KGHSH and CDR2 LQKENI. The sequenced part of the CDR3 DNA is TGTGCCAGCTCAGGACGGGGAGTGAACACCGGGGAG. Residues: CASSGRGVNTGE. The CDR3 reads in full as CASSGRGVNTGELFF. Full variable domain (rest looked up from reference TRBV18 and TRBJ2-2): NAGVMQNPRHLVRRRGQEARLRCSPMKGHSHVYWYRQLPEEGLKFMVYLQKENIIDESGMPKERFSAEFPKEGPSILRIQQVVRGDSAAYFCASSGRGVNTGELFFGEGSRLTVL.

This clone was seen a handful of times. The read ends 3 residues early relative to the CDR3; the germline J gene fills the gap. The rearrangement uses TRBV6-2 or TRBV6-3 and TRBJ1-5; D is possibly TRBD1 (5 bases). V was pared by 5 bases and J by 0 bases, with 14 bases between. The CDR3 contains 16 residues. CDR1 and CDR2 from the germline V gene are MNHEY and SVGEGT. Incomplete CDR3 DNA: TGTGCCAGCAGTGTCTTGAACAGGTATAGCAATCAGCCC. Its translation: CASSVLNRYSNQP. The full CDR3 reads CASSVLNRYSNQPQHF.

In its sample, this clone was seen a few times. The CDR3 end lies 3 residues beyond the end of the read and is filled in from the germline J gene. The V gene is TRBV2, the J gene TRBJ2-1, with a possible D match to TRBD1 (6 bases). Germline lookup yields CDR1 SNHLY and CDR2 FYNNEI. CDR3 size: 15 residues. V was clipped by 0 bases and J by 4 bases, with 10 bases between them. CDR3 amino acids: CASSEAGALYNEQFF. Incomplete CDR3 DNA: TGTGCCAGCAGTGAAGCGGGGGCCTTGTACAATGAG.

This clone occurred many times. Partial CDR3 DNA: TGCGCCAGCAGCCGGGTACGGGGGGCGGCGAGAGTTTACCAAGAGACC. It specifies CASSRVRGAARVYQET. The whole CDR3 protein is CASSRVRGAARVYQETQYF. J is TRBJ2-5 and V is TRBV5-1; weak D call: TRBD2 (7 bases). The observed sequence ends 3 residues before the CDR3 terminus, with the missing tail filled in from the germline J gene. With 4 bases removed from V and 0 bases from J, the gap between germline ends came to 25 bases. CDR3 length: 19 amino acids. Germline lookup yields CDR1 SGHRS and CDR2 YFSETQ. The full variable domain, in which reference TRBV5-1 and TRBJ2-5 provide the parts outside the CDR3, is KAGVTQTPRYLIKTRGQQVTLSCSPISGHRSVSWYQQTPGQGLQFLFEYFSETQRNKGNFPGRFSGRQFSNSRSEMNVSTLELGDSALYLCASSRVRGAARVYQETQYFGPGTRLLVL.

This clone showed up just a few times. CDR3: CASSSPRSANTEAFF. The sequenced CDR3 bases are TGTGCCAGCAGCTCCCCGAGAAGCGCTAACACTGAA. V and J are TRBV7-2 and TRBJ1-1; D is undetermined. Sequencing ends 3 residues short of the CDR3 end; the germline J gene provides the rest. This CDR3 comprises 15 residues. V lost 4 bases, J lost 2 bases, and 14 bases lay in between. Germline CDR1 SGHTA, CDR2 FQGNSA.

By sample fraction, this clone is medium-sized. With the read ending 3 residues before the CDR3 end, the germline J gene is used to fill in that end. V gene TRBV29-1 combines with J gene TRBJ2-3, with TRBD2 matching over 14 bases. The CDR3 is made up of 15 amino acids. The germline V gene encodes CDR1 SQVTM and CDR2 ANQGSEA. The J segment lost 5 bases and the V segment lost 8 bases, leaving 9 bases of the junction unmatched. Incomplete CDR3 DNA: TGCAGCTCAAAGGGACTAGCGGGAGTAGGAGATACG. Its protein product is CSSKGLAGVGDT. The whole CDR3 protein is CSSKGLAGVGDTQYF.

This clone was observed at least ten times. The read halts 3 residues ahead of the CDR3 end, with the missing end drawn from the germline J gene. The rearrangement links TRBV19 to TRBJ2-6; D may correspond to TRBD1 or TRBD2 (6 bases each). The V end was cut by 5 bases, the J end by 3 bases, with 11 bases between. This CDR3 region has 15 residues. Germline V gene sequence: CDR1 LNHDA, CDR2 SQIVND (reference sequence). The CDR3 protein is CASSLGGLGANVLTF. The sequenced part of the CDR3 DNA is TGTGCCAGTAGTTTAGGGGGGCTTGGGGCCAACGTC.

In its sample, this clone was seen a few times. The observed sequence ends 3 residues before the CDR3 terminus, with the missing tail filled in from the germline J gene. The chain has TRBV30 and TRBJ1-5; tentatively, D is TRBD1 (5 bases). This CDR3 contains 15 residues. V was trimmed by 0 bases and J by 4 bases, leaving 13 bases between them. Germline CDR1 reads GTSNPN; CDR2 reads SVGIG (reference sequence). The CDR3 DNA, read in part, is TGTGCCTGGAGTGTGTCTGGACAACAAAATCAGCCC. It specifies CAWSVSGQQNQP. The full CDR3 reads CAWSVSGQQNQPQHF. Variable domain in full (rest from reference TRBV30 and TRBJ1-5): SQTIHQWPATLVQPVGSPLSLECTVEGTSNPNLYWYRQAAGRGLQLLFYSVGIGQISSEVPQNLSASRPQDRQFILSSKKLLLSDSGFYLCAWSVSGQQNQPQHFGDGTRLSIL.

In this sample, this clone turned up a few times. The read ends 3 residues early relative to the CDR3; the germline J gene fills the gap. The chain combines TRBV18 with TRBJ2-7, with D unclear. The CDR3 loop spans 13 amino acids. The V end lost 3 bases, the J end lost 0 bases, and 6 bases lay between the germline ends. Germline V gives CDR1 KGHSH, CDR2 LQKENI. CDR3 region: CASSPAISYEQYF. The sequenced part of the CDR3 DNA is TGTGCCAGCTCACCCGCGATCTCCTACGAG.

Details on this clone: The CDR3 end falls 3 residues outside the read, so it is completed with the germline J gene. Distinct nucleotide sequences in the sample also encode this CDR3. This rearrangement joins TRBV18 to TRBJ1-5; perhaps TRBD1 as D (6 bases). Germline V gene lookup returns CDR1 KGHSH and CDR2 LQKENI. The CDR3 extends over 17 amino acids. The ends were cut back, 5 bases at V and 0 bases at J, with 17 bases in the middle. This CDR3 reads CASSYIGGAYSNQPQHF. CDR3 DNA (partial): TGTGCCAGCTCATACATTGGGGGGGCTTATAGCAATCAGCCC.

About this clone itself: The CDR3 extends 3 residues past the end of the read, so its final part is completed from the germline J gene. This rearrangement joins TRBV19 to TRBJ2-2; TRBD1 aligns across 7 bases. This CDR3 is 14 amino acids long. CDR1 is LNHDA and CDR2 is SQIVND in the germline V gene (reference sequence). With 4 bases clipped from V and 8 bases from J, the junction kept 7 bases outside the gene matches. The CDR3 reads CASSTTGIRGELFF. The part of the CDR3 DNA that was read is TGTGCCAGTAGTACGACAGGGATAAGGGGGGAG.

This clone was picked up a small number of times. The read gets to within 3 residues of the CDR3 end, and the germline J gene fills in the rest. This rearrangement joins TRBV7-9 to TRBJ1-5, with 8 bases that match TRBD1. The CDR3 totals 15 residues. Germline V gives CDR1 SEHNR, CDR2 FQNEAQ (reference sequence). Trimming took 4 bases from V and 4 from J; bases not matched to a gene: 6. The chain's CDR3 is CASSWTGQNNQPQHF. The sequenced CDR3 bases are TGTGCCAGCAGCTGGACAGGGCAAAATAATCAGCCC.

About this clone itself: The sequence runs out 3 residues before the end of the CDR3; the remainder is reconstructed from the germline J gene. The V and J genes are TRBV19 and TRBJ1-5; TRBD1 might be the D (6 bases). Trimming cost V 7 bases and J 6 bases, with 19 bases left between them. Germline CDR1 is LNHDA and CDR2 is SQIVND (reference sequence). CDR3 length equals 15 residues. CDR3 protein: CASTPNRVSSQPQHF. CDR3 bases read: TGTGCCAGTACTCCAAACAGGGTATCGAGTCAGCCC.

Comments on this clone: The read gets to within 3 residues of the CDR3 end, and the germline J gene fills in the rest. The V and J genes are TRBV11-2 and TRBJ1-6; a possible D gene is TRBD1 (5 bases). Germline CDR1 SGHAT, CDR2 FQNNGV. CDR3 length equals 15 residues. V lost 1 base and J 7 bases, leaving 11 bases between the germline ends. The covered CDR3 bases are TGTGCCAGCAGCTTAGGAACCCGACAGAATTCACCC. It yields the protein CASSLGTRQNSP. Given in full, the CDR3 is CASSLGTRQNSPLHF.

Notes on this clone: The CDR3 is cut off 3 residues early in the read; its end comes from the germline J gene. This chain connects TRBV19 to TRBJ2-1; possible D gene TRBD2, 5 bases. V lost 4 bases and J lost 8, with 12 bases in between. Germline-derived CDR1 and CDR2 are LNHDA and SQIVND (reference sequence). The CDR3 spans 13 residues. CDR3 residues: CASSKERVYEQFF. The part of the CDR3 DNA that was read is TGTGCCAGTAGTAAGGAGAGGGTCTATGAG.

This clone was observed a few times. The CDR3 goes on 3 residues after the read ends, and that part is filled in from the germline J gene. The chain recombines TRBV2 with TRBJ1-2; D perhaps matches TRBD1 (5 bases). Trimming stripped 0 bases from V and 6 bases from J, with 8 bases between. Germline V gene sequence: CDR1 SNHLY, CDR2 FYNNEI. CDR3 size: 13 residues. Incomplete CDR3 DNA: TGTGCCAGCAGTGAAGCCAGGGAAAATGGC. Translating gives CASSEARENG. The complete CDR3 sequence is CASSEARENGYTF.

Turning to this clone: The read comes to an end 3 residues before the CDR3 does, leaving the germline J gene to fill in the end. The chain uses TRBV19 and TRBJ2-5; D not certain. V was trimmed by 4 bases and J by 2 bases, leaving 14 bases between them. Germline lookup yields CDR1 LNHDA and CDR2 SQIVND (reference sequence). The CDR3 is 15 amino acids. The CDR3 sequence is CASSRTVNLQETQYF. Incomplete CDR3 DNA: TGTGCCAGTAGTAGAACAGTCAACCTACAAGAGACC.

The table lists this clone with a few counts. The read ends 3 residues early relative to the CDR3; the germline J gene fills the gap. The chain employs TRBV5-4 and TRBJ2-7; D is perhaps TRBD1 (5 bases). The germline CDR1 and CDR2 sequences are SGHNT and YYREEE (reference sequence). The CDR3 consists of 14 residues. The germline V and J ends were trimmed by 3 bases and 0 bases, with 10 bases remaining between them. The covered CDR3 bases are TGTGCCAGCAGCTCGACAGTATTCTCCTACGAG. This sequence encodes CASSSTVFSYE. The full-length CDR3 reads as CASSSTVFSYEQYF.

There are a few counts of this clone. The sequenced part of the CDR3 DNA is TGTGCCAGCAGCTTAGCGGAAGGGGGTCATGGC. Residues: CASSLAEGGHG. The whole CDR3 sequence reads CASSLAEGGHGYTF. The V call is TRBV7-9, the J call TRBJ1-2; a possible D gene is TRBD1 (6 bases). The read gets to within 3 residues of the CDR3 end, and the germline J gene fills in the rest. CDR1 and CDR2 (germline): SEHNR, FQNEAQ (reference sequence). The germline V and J ends were trimmed by 0 bases and 6 bases, with 11 bases remaining between them. The CDR3 spans 14 residues. The whole variable domain, filled in from reference TRBV7-9 and TRBJ1-2, reads DTGVSQNPRHKITKRGQNVTFRCDPISEHNRLYWYRQTLGQGPEFLTYFQNEAQLEKSRLLSDRFSAERPKGSFSTLEIQRTEQGDSAMYLCASSLAEGGHGYTFGSGTRLTVV.

This clone has just a few counts. With the read ending 3 residues before the CDR3 end, the germline J gene is used to fill in that end. The rearrangement uses TRBV7-3 and TRBJ2-3, with D unresolved. CDR3 length: 13 residues. The V and J ends lost 1 base and 8 bases respectively, with 10 bases between them. In germline, CDR1 is SGHTA, CDR2 FQGTGA. CDR3 region: CASSLIAGGTQYF. CDR3 bases read: TGTGCCAGCAGCTTAATTGCAGGTGGTACG.